The 26 T cell receptor beta chains in this list originate from one sample, sequenced in a study of blood T cell repertoires in COVID-19. TCRdb's copy holds only in-frame clones and misses some; the assay was immunoSEQ multiplex PCR. The sample yields about 50,000 clones, around 87% seen once. Sequenced input: peripheral blood. The receptors originated from a woman of 80 years or more with COVID-19, enrolled during active disease.

The chain employs TRBV18 and TRBJ2-1, with TRBD1 identical over 8 bases. Looked up from germline, CDR1 is KGHSH and CDR2 is LQKENI. The V gene end was trimmed by 3 bases and the J gene end by 4 bases; junction bases not matched to a gene: 14. There are 18 residues in the CDR3. CDR3 nucleotide sequence: TGTGCCAGCTCACCTAACATCGGACAGGGAAAGGTATACAATGAGCAGTTCTTC. This gives the protein CASSPNIGQGKVYNEQFF.

This chain connects TRBV7-3 to TRBJ2-2; possible D gene TRBD1, 6 bases. Germline V gives CDR1 SGHTA, CDR2 FQGTGA. Between the trimmed V and J ends, which lost 5 bases and 5 bases, there was a span of 12 bases. The CDR3 sequence is 14 residues long. The CDR3 spells CASSQQGVTGELFF. The DNA of the CDR3 is TGTGCCAGCAGCCAACAGGGTGTAACCGGGGAGCTGTTTTTT.

This sequence joins TRBV19 and TRBJ2-1; 9 bases match TRBD2. Looked up from germline, CDR1 is LNHDA and CDR2 is SQIVND (reference sequence). V was clipped by 3 bases and J by 7 bases; unmatched bases: 7. The CDR3 extends over 15 amino acids. CDR3 residues: CASSILAGGENEQFF. The CDR3 bases are TGTGCCAGTAGTATTCTCGCGGGAGGGGAGAATGAGCAGTTCTTC.

CDR3 DNA: TGTGCCAGCAGCTTGAGGTGGACAGGGACAGATACGCAGTATTTT. Translated: CASSLRWTGTDTQYF. The gene calls are TRBV5-5 and TRBJ2-3; 8 bases map to TRBD1. The V segment lost 1 base and the J segment 3 bases; nucleotides outside the gene matches: 4. This CDR3 is 15 amino acids long. CDR1 SGHKS and CDR2 YYEKEE come from the germline V gene (reference sequence).

The genes are TRBV24-1 and TRBJ2-6; TRBD2 aligns across 7 bases. CDR3 size: 15 residues. The germline V gene has CDR1 KGHDR and CDR2 SFDVKD. The junction had 3 bases not matched to a gene; V was cut back by 6 bases and J by 2 bases. The CDR3 spells CATSPSGTGANVLTF. CDR3 DNA: TGTGCCACCAGTCCCAGCGGGACTGGGGCCAACGTCCTGACTTTC.

The table lists this clone with a count of one. The chain links TRBV2 to TRBJ1-2, with 9 positions matching TRBD1. Germline CDR1 reads SNHLY; CDR2 reads FYNNEI. This CDR3 is built from 14 residues. The trim removed 6 bases at V and 3 bases at J, leaving 5 bases unmatched. The CDR3 is CASRTGTGYYGYTF. Written as DNA, the CDR3 is TGTGCCAGCAGGACAGGGACAGGGTACTATGGCTACACCTTC.

The chain combines TRBV2 with TRBJ2-5; TRBD1 agrees at 10 bases. CDR1 and CDR2 from the germline V gene are SNHLY and FYNNEI. This CDR3 comprises 15 residues. Losses at the gene ends were 6 bases for V and 2 bases for J; bases not matched to a gene: 6. CDR3 amino acids: CASSWDRGPQETQYF. The CDR3 DNA reads TGTGCCAGCAGCTGGGACAGGGGACCACAAGAGACCCAGTACTTC.

CDR3 region: CASRHVRQGYNEQFF. The DNA for the CDR3 is TGTGCCAGTAGACATGTTCGGCAGGGGTACAATGAGCAGTTCTTC. The V call is TRBV19, the J call TRBJ2-1, with D maybe TRBD1 (6 bases). The CDR3 has 15 amino acids. Between the trimmed V and J ends, which lost 6 bases and 4 bases, there was a span of 16 bases. Germline V lookup: CDR1 LNHDA, CDR2 SQIVND (reference sequence).

The chain employs TRBV5-5 and TRBJ1-2, with 9 bases matching TRBD1. Germline-derived CDR1 and CDR2 are SGHKS and YYEKEE (reference sequence). The CDR3 runs to 13 residues. The trim removed 3 bases at V and 7 bases at J, leaving 4 bases unmatched. For the CDR3, the DNA is TGTGCCAGCAGCTGGACAGGGGAAGGTGGCTACACCTTC. This encodes CASSWTGEGGYTF.

The V gene is TRBV28, the J gene TRBJ1-2, with D maybe TRBD1 (5 bases). Germline V gene sequence: CDR1 MDHEN, CDR2 SYDVKM. The V gene lost 4 bases and the J gene lost 4 bases, with 19 bases spanning the gap. The CDR3 runs to 16 residues. The CDR3 DNA sequence: TGTGCCAGCAGTTCGACAGCACCCAAGCATGCCTATGGCTACACCTTC. This translates into CASSSTAPKHAYGYTF.

The chain uses TRBV12-5 and TRBJ1-1; tentatively, D is TRBD1 (6 bases). Per germline, CDR1 LGHNT and CDR2 FRNRAP. This CDR3 is built from 14 residues. Between the trimmed V and J ends, which lost 6 bases and 11 bases, there was a span of 22 bases. The CDR3 region is CASGHSQGRIGAFF. The CDR3 nucleotides read TGTGCTAGTGGCCATTCCCAGGGGCGGATCGGGGCTTTCTTT. Full variable domain (outside the CDR3, taken from reference TRBV12-5 and TRBJ1-1): DARVTQTPRHKVTEMGQEVTMRCQPILGHNTVFWYRQTMMQGLELLAYFRNRAPLDDSGMPKDRFSAEMPDATLATLKIQPSEPRDSAVYFCASGHSQGRIGAFFGQGTRLTVV.

The V gene is TRBV28, the J gene TRBJ1-4, with D possibly being TRBD1 (5 bases). V gave up 6 bases and J gave up 7 bases, with 9 bases separating them. CDR3 size: 12 residues. The germline gives CDR1 MDHEN, CDR2 SYDVKM. CDR3 sequence reads: CASRGQSEKLFF. The DNA of the CDR3 is TGTGCCAGCAGGGGGCAAAGTGAAAAACTGTTTTTT.

The rearrangement links TRBV5-1 to TRBJ1-5; possibly TRBD1 for D (5 bases). In germline, CDR1 is SGHRS, CDR2 YFSETQ. V lost 7 bases, J lost 0 bases, and 11 bases lay in between. The CDR3 sequence is 14 residues long. The CDR3 here is CASREGPSNQPQHF. CDR3 in DNA: TGCGCCAGCCGGGAGGGGCCTAGCAATCAGCCCCAGCATTTT.

The chain has TRBV6-6 and TRBJ2-7, with 12 bases fitting TRBD1. V trimming: 7 bases; J trimming: 1 base; junction bases outside the gene matches: 5. CDR3 length equals 15 residues. Looked up from germline, CDR1 is MNHNY and CDR2 is SVGAGI (reference sequence). DNA of the CDR3: TGTGCCAGCACCAAGGGACAGGGGGCTTCCTACGAGCAGTACTTC. This sequence encodes CASTKGQGASYEQYF.

The genes are TRBV28 and TRBJ1-4; D call uncertain. The germline V gene has CDR1 MDHEN and CDR2 SYDVKM. Deletions cut 6 bases from V and 4 bases from J, with 12 bases between. The CDR3 has 14 amino acids. The CDR3 coding sequence is TGTGCCAGCAGCGCACGGAGTCTTAATGAAAAACTGTTTTTT. Its protein product is CASSARSLNEKLFF.

The rearrangement uses TRBV5-1 and TRBJ1-6, with D tentatively TRBD1 (5 bases). V was pared by 1 base and J by 7 bases, with 12 bases between. Germline CDR1 and CDR2: SGHRS and YFSETQ. The CDR3 has 15 amino acids. As DNA, the CDR3 is TGCGCCAGCAGCTTGCCCCAGGGTGTAAATTCACCCCTCCACTTT. Translating it yields CASSLPQGVNSPLHF.

The chain uses TRBV5-1 and TRBJ2-1, with TRBD1 identical over 9 bases. Germline loops: CDR1 SGHRS, CDR2 YFSETQ. After removal of 4 bases from V and 1 base from J, the junction contained 12 bases not matched to a gene. The CDR3 sequence is 18 residues long. The DNA of the CDR3 is TGCGCCAGCAGCGTTTTTCGGGGACAGGGACGTTCCTACAATGAGCAGTTCTTC. This gives the protein CASSVFRGQGRSYNEQFF.

The genes are TRBV29-1 and TRBJ1-2, with 8 bases lining up with TRBD1. The germline gives CDR1 SQVTM, CDR2 ANQGSEA. Losses at the gene ends were 7 bases for V and 4 bases for J; bases not matched to a gene: 11. The CDR3 is 14 amino acids. CDR3 nucleotides: TGCAGCGCTCTGGACAGGGTGGTGTTCTATGGCTACACCTTC. This encodes CSALDRVVFYGYTF.

The V gene is TRBV6-4, the J gene TRBJ2-5, with no clear D. The CDR3 is made up of 12 amino acids. V was shortened by 6 bases and J by 8 bases, with 13 bases between the two germline ends. Germline-derived CDR1 and CDR2 are MRHNA and SNTAGT. DNA for the CDR3: TGTGCCAGCAGCGCGCCTTTCGGTACCCAGTACTTC. Its translation: CASSAPFGTQYF.

The rearrangement links TRBV7-2 to TRBJ1-3, with 8 positions matching TRBD1. V lost 1 base and J lost 6; bases outside the gene matches: 5. Germline V gene data show CDR1 as SGHTA and CDR2 as FQGNSA. The CDR3 totals 15 residues. The CDR3 sequence: CASSLGSDRVNTIYF. The CDR3 region has the DNA TGTGCCAGCAGCTTAGGCTCGGACAGGGTAAACACCATATATTTT.

The chain is built from TRBV7-2 and TRBJ2-1; D uncertain. The germline gives CDR1 SGHTA, CDR2 FQGNSA. This CDR3 is 13 amino acids long. The V and J ends lost 4 bases and 4 bases respectively, with 8 bases between them. As DNA, the CDR3 is TGTGCCAGCAGCTCCCAGACTTACAATGAGCAGTTCTTC. Protein: CASSSQTYNEQFF.

This clone was seen only a few times. The chain links TRBV18 to TRBJ2-3; D unresolved. V lost 3 bases to trimming and J lost 1 base, with 11 bases between them. CDR1 and CDR2 from the germline V gene are KGHSH and LQKENI. The CDR3 covers 15 residues. The CDR3: CASSPGRWGTDTQYF. CDR3 in DNA: TGTGCCAGCTCACCTGGCAGGTGGGGCACAGATACGCAGTATTTT.

The V call is TRBV7-8, the J call TRBJ1-6; weak D call: TRBD1 (5 bases). The V gene's germline CDR1 is SGHVS and CDR2 FQNEAQ. The V end lost 1 base, the J end lost 0 bases, and 13 bases lay between the germline ends. The CDR3 extends over 18 amino acids. The CDR3 sequence: CASSLGVRRGSYNSPLHF. CDR3 nucleotide sequence: TGTGCCAGCAGCTTAGGGGTTCGGAGGGGCTCCTATAATTCACCCCTCCACTTT. Full variable domain (remainder filled in from reference TRBV7-8 and TRBJ1-6): GAGVSQSPRYKVAKRGQDVALRCDPISGHVSLFWYQQALGQGPEFLTYFQNEAQLDKSGLPSDRFFAERPEGSVSTLKIQRTQQEDSAVYLCASSLGVRRGSYNSPLHFGNGTRLTVT.

J is TRBJ2-1 and V is TRBV15; 8 bases are shared with TRBD2. The trim removed 1 base at V and 8 bases at J, leaving 4 bases unmatched. The CDR3 spans 14 residues. Germline V gene sequence: CDR1 LNHNV, CDR2 YYDKDF (reference sequence). The CDR3 reads CATSRAGGHYEQFF. CDR3 coding DNA: TGTGCCACCAGCAGAGCGGGGGGGCACTATGAGCAGTTCTTC.

This sequence joins TRBV6-6 and TRBJ1-4, with a tentative D call TRBD1 (6 bases). CDR1 and CDR2 from the germline V gene are MNHNY and SVGAGI (reference sequence). The V and J ends lost 0 bases and 6 bases respectively, with 11 bases between them. This CDR3 has 15 amino acids. The CDR3 bases are TGTGCCAGCAGTTACTCACAGGGAGGGTATGAAAAACTGTTTTTT. Its translation is CASSYSQGGYEKLFF.

The rearrangement links TRBV28 to TRBJ1-6, with TRBD1 matching over 8 bases. The CDR3 runs to 16 residues. Germline assignment: CDR1 MDHEN and CDR2 SYDVKM. With 6 bases clipped from V and 7 bases from J, the junction kept 11 bases outside the gene matches. The CDR3 coding sequence is TGTGCCAGCAGACCTTCCTCCGGGACAGGCAATTCACCCCTCCACTTT. This codes for CASRPSSGTGNSPLHF. The full variable domain, its missing parts supplied by reference TRBV28 and TRBJ1-6, is DVKVTQSSRYLVKRTGEKVFLECVQDMDHENMFWYRQDPGLGLRLIYFSYDVKMKEKGDIPEGYSVSREKKERFSLILESASTNQTSMYLCASRPSSGTGNSPLHFGNGTRLTVT.